The present TCR beta chain was sequenced within a study of identical twins. Each CDR3 protein is one row after TCRdb ran MiXCR on the 5' RACE reads. This table has 200,000 to 300,000 distinct CDR3 sequences, 7.5% appearing once. This clonotype was seen a few times. In germline, CDR1 is SGDLS, CDR2 YYNGEE. Deletions cut 0 bases from V and 1 base from J, with 9 bases between. This CDR3 comprises 15 residues. This sample also belongs to another study, concerning yellow fever vaccine responses in identical twins.

This TCR derives from a woman aged 18-29 years in good health. The sample taken for sequencing was CD8+ T cells sorted from blood. J is TRBJ2-3 and V is TRBV9, with D perhaps matching TRBD1 (5 bases). CDR3 residues: CASSVEGARTDTQYF. CDR3 DNA: TGTGCCAGCAGCGTAGAAGGGGCCCGCACAGATACGCAGTATTTT. The full variable domain, in which reference TRBV9 and TRBJ2-3 provide the parts outside the CDR3, is DSGVTQTPKHLITATGQRVTLRCSPRSGDLSVYWYQQSLDQGLQFLIQYYNGEERAKGNILERFSAQQFPDLHSELNLSSLELGDSALYFCASSVEGARTDTQYFGPGTRLTVL.